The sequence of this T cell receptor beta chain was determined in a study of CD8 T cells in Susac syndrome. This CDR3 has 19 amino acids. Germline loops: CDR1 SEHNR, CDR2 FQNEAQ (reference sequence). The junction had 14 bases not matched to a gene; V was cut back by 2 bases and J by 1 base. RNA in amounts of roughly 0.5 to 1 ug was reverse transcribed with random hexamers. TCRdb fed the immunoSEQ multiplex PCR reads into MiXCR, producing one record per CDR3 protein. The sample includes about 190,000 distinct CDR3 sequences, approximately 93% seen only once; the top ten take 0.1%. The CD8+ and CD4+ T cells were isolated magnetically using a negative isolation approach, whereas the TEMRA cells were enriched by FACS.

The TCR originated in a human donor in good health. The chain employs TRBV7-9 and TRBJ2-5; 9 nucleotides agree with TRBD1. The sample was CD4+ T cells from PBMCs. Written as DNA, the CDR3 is TGTGCCAGCAGCTTACTCGGGACAGGGAGGACGAAGGCCCAAGAGACCCAGTACTTC. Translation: CASSLLGTGRTKAQETQYF.